This paragraph covers one T cell receptor (beta chain) sequence. This clonotype was counted only a few times. Its antigen specificity is not known. The record has no base qualities; no much larger clone is one base away. The time point label on this specimen signifies: newly diagnosed GD, antithyroid drugs for less than 3 months. RNA was extracted from PBMCs in TRIzol for both TCR sequencing and RNA sequencing. The diagnosis of Graves' disease followed American Thyroid Association guidelines. The patients came from an endocrinology department in Xi'an, China. Each patient gave roughly 8.4 milliliters of peripheral blood, collected in an EDTA anticoagulant tube. Ficoll Paque Plus density gradient separation was used to isolate PBMCs, and no additional T cell sorting was done. RNA quality was checked with an Agilent 2100 Bioanalyzer and agarose gel, and concentration with a NanoDrop 2000. The library was prepared using multiplex PCR. Sequencer: Illumina HiSeq 4000. TCR beta libraries were built with iRepertoire HTBI primers and Arm-PCR amplification of CDR3 regions. PCR products were gel purified before sequencing. As for the authors' bioinformatics: Gene usage analysis of CDR3 amino acid clonotypes relied on the 55 to 80 TRBV and about 13 TRBJ segments identified across samples. COPE and FqMerger were used to merge filtered high-quality paired reads into contigs. Contigs were aligned with BLAST to IMGT TRBV, TRBD and TRBJ reference genes, and CDR3 was defined per IMGT. Highly expanded clones were defined as clonotypes with a frequency above 0.1%. Repertoire diversity was measured by Shannon entropy, and V-J evenness by the Gini coefficient. Public clonotypes were defined as clonotypes shared by more than one individual. TCRdb handled the public reads itself, with Q25 trimming in fastp and clone calling in MiXCR, and kept productive beta chains. One record per CDR3 amino acid sequence lists the most common genes and DNA. Here the V and J calls rest on TCRdb's processing, not on the authors' analysis. A total of 550,000 to 700,000 distinct CDR3 sequences appear in this sample, about 16% of them only once. More than 10% of the sample is held by the ten biggest clonotypes.

The data originate from a study of regulatory T cells in long-lasting Graves disease (dated by TCRdb to the early 2020s). With regard to the full study: Newly diagnosed Graves' disease patients had taken antithyroid drugs for less than 3 months. Peripheral blood TCR sequencing and RNA sequencing compared persistent Graves' disease patients with newly diagnosed Graves' disease patients. The study was registered as a clinical trial and conducted in China. TCR sequencing covered some 13 persistent and roughly 20 newly diagnosed Graves' disease patients, around 35 samples in total. General findings and caveats noted by the study authors: The authors acknowledged the small sample size as a limitation that may reduce accuracy. Persistent disease showed preferential use of TRBV28, TRBJ1-2 and TRBJ2-5, whereas newly diagnosed disease favored TRBV20-1 and TRBJ2-1. Sequencing and analysis were limited to the TCR beta chain. Lower TCR Shannon entropy and fewer highly expanded clones were observed in persistent Graves' disease patients than in newly diagnosed patients, which suggested clonal expansion. Peripheral blood alone was examined, since thyroid tissue, which constituted the primary lesion, could not be accessed. Persistent patients shared more public clonotypes among themselves (around 2,500) than newly diagnosed patients did (more than 850).

Measured from the cysteine to the phenylalanine, the CDR3 is 13 residues long. CDR3 DNA only is kept here, 39 bases in frame from base 1. Cut back by 6 bases and 3 bases, the V and J ends lie 15 bases apart. From a lookup of the germline V gene, CDR1 and CDR2 are SQVTM and ANQGSEA. These data were also reused for a study on T cells in Graves' hyperthyroidism and ophthalmopathy. Drawing on the second study: Graves' hyperthyroidism was defined as stable when no progression to ophthalmopathy occurred over 18 months of follow-up. The hyperthyroidism patients were between 18 and 65 years old and newly diagnosed, with a disease duration of less than 2 months. Any patient with an uncontrolled infection, another autoimmune disease, pregnancy or lactation was excluded. Diagnoses were established on the basis of clinical symptoms, serum thyroxine and TRAb, thyroid ultrasound, and orbital computed tomography. The TCR CDR3 was subjected to a first round of RT-PCR using the HTBI primer set and the Qiagen OneStep RT-PCR kit. Blood samples also contained most of the expanded thyroid clonotypes (frequency above 0.001), which suggests that blood repertoires may reflect thyroid immune responses. Ophthalmopathy was separated from stable hyperthyroidism by a 13 V-J signature model, with just over 85% sensitivity and approximately 84% specificity obtained in cross-validation and 80%/75% obtained in testing. In validation, the model predicted progression to ophthalmopathy a median of approximately 6.3 months before onset, with approximately 70% sensitivity and 72.22% specificity. To identify distinguishing TCR V-J signatures, a discovery cohort of around 100 patients was used, comprising some 45 with Graves' ophthalmopathy and some 60 with stable Graves' hyperthyroidism. Prospective prediction of ophthalmopathy was tested in an independent validation cohort of fewer than 20 hyperthyroidism patients and 15 to 17 patients who later progressed to ophthalmopathy. The approximately 97 discovery patients were randomly divided into training and test sets at a 7:3 ratio. The study also compared thyroid tissue and blood T-cell repertoires from 6 or 7 Graves' hyperthyroidism patients. Following sampling, methimazole starting at 30 mg daily was given to hyperthyroidism patients, and high-dose intravenous methylprednisolone was given to ophthalmopathy patients. Libraries were constructed in a second round of multiplex PCR, after which size selection and purification were performed. The libraries were sequenced on an Illumina HiSeq2000 using paired-end 100 bp reads. SOAPnuke was used to process the raw data, throwing out any read that contained adapters or uncalled bases, had a mean Phred below 15, or lacked an exact constant-primer or identifier match. High-quality paired reads were merged using COPE v1.2.5, and each unique nucleotide sequence was defined as a clonotype. Clonotypes were aligned to IMGT TRBV, TRBD and TRBJ reference segments using MiTCR v1.1. Only V-J combinations with frequency above 0.0001, covering approximately 99% of repertoires, were analysed. A TCS score was defined as the ratio of F50 (clonal expansion) to E x V (chaos), with BLOSUM62-based TCRdist applied between CDR3 peptides within each V-J. Welch's t-statistics and random forest reduced just over 500 V-J features to 13, which were used in a naive Bayes classifier (R e1071). No statistical method was used to set the sample size in advance, and investigators knew the group allocation. According to the paper, TCR Vbeta CDR3 sequencing was carried out on about 140 peripheral blood samples, which came from about 45 ophthalmopathy, around 75 hyperthyroidism and 17 progressor patients.

The starting material was peripheral blood mononuclear cells (PBMCs), obtained at new diagnosis, from a patient treated with antithyroid drugs. The chain uses TRBV29-1 and TRBJ2-7, with TRBD2 perhaps the D gene, on 6 matching bases. This clonotype was sampled from a man aged 18 to 29 with Graves disease. Donor details come from another sample of the same person, matched by shared clones. The nucleotide sequence is TGCAGCGTGGGGGGACTTTCCTTCTACGAGCAGTACTTC. It translates as CSVGGLSFYEQYF.